The 24 T cell receptor beta chains below were found in one sample sequenced in a study of CD4 T cells in relation to SARS-CoV-2 and coronaviruses. These receptors' antigens are unknown. The assay was immunoSEQ multiplex PCR, and TCRdb's table has in-frame clones only and misses some. The data contain approximately 21,000 clones, around 80% of them singletons. Unexposed donor CD4+ T cells date from about 2011-2018, before the COVID-19 pandemic. Isolation of CD4+ T cells took place after roughly nine days in culture. The specimen sequenced was CD4+ T cells from PBMCs, cultured in vitro. The receptors here all came from a human donor in good health.

The chain employs TRBV10-3 and TRBJ2-3; D gene uncertain. Germline CDR1 is ENHRY and CDR2 is SYGVKD. V was trimmed by 0 bases and J by 2 bases, leaving 6 bases between them. This CDR3 spans 14 amino acids. This chain's CDR3 is CAISESPFTDTQYF. In DNA form, the CDR3 reads TGTGCCATCAGTGAGTCCCCCTTCACAGATACGCAGTATTTT.

This clone came up a few times. The chain joins TRBV6-6 to TRBJ1-1; D is uncertain. The CDR3 totals 12 residues. In germline, CDR1 is MNHNY, CDR2 SVGAGI (reference sequence). Trimming took 4 bases from V and 3 from J, leaving 6 bases between them. CDR3: CASSFQDTEAFF. For the CDR3, the DNA is TGTGCCAGCAGTTTCCAGGACACTGAAGCTTTCTTT.

This clone is a singleton in its sample. The chain carries TRBV2 and TRBJ1-1; possibly TRBD1 for D (6 bases). Germline-derived CDR1 and CDR2 are SNHLY and FYNNEI. This CDR3 has 15 residues. Trimming took 4 bases from V and 4 from J, leaving 16 bases between them. The CDR3 protein is CASSVGASGSTEAFF. The CDR3 nucleotides read TGTGCCAGCAGTGTGGGGGCCAGCGGTAGCACTGAAGCTTTCTTT.

The chain links TRBV30 to TRBJ1-1, with 7 bases lining up with TRBD1. V gave up 4 bases and J gave up 0 bases; unmatched junction bases: 5. The CDR3 has 14 amino acids. Germline CDR1 GTSNPN, CDR2 SVGIG (reference sequence). In DNA, the CDR3 is TGTGCCTGGAACCGACAGGGAATGAACACTGAAGCTTTCTTT. Residues: CAWNRQGMNTEAFF.

The J gene is TRBJ1-1, the V gene TRBV5-1, with D hard to call. Trimming cost V 0 bases and J 1 base, with 4 bases left between them. Per germline, CDR1 SGHRS and CDR2 YFSETQ. The CDR3 is 13 amino acids. CDR3 in DNA: TGCGCCAGCAGCTTGGGGGGGAACACTGAAGCTTTCTTT. Amino acid sequence: CASSLGGNTEAFF.

The chain is built from TRBV12-5 and TRBJ1-1, with TRBD1 as a possible D gene (6 bases). Trimming stripped 5 bases from V and 7 bases from J, with 14 bases between. This CDR3 spans 13 amino acids. Germline V gene sequence: CDR1 LGHNT, CDR2 FRNRAP. CDR3 residues: CASGGGGRIEAFF. In DNA, the CDR3 is TGTGCTAGTGGTGGGGGCGGGAGGATTGAAGCTTTCTTT.

The V call is TRBV6-5, the J call TRBJ1-1, with D hard to call. V gave up 7 bases and J gave up 9 bases, with 12 bases separating them. There are 11 residues in the CDR3. The germline V gene encodes CDR1 MNHEY and CDR2 SVGAGI. The CDR3 reads CASIKQIQAFF. CDR3 nucleotides: TGTGCCAGCATTAAACAGATTCAAGCTTTCTTT.

This clone was observed a handful of times. The rearrangement joins TRBV7-2 to TRBJ1-2; 9 bases line up with TRBD1. Germline V CDR1 and CDR2: SGHTA, FQGNSA. CDR3 length equals 13 residues. V lost 5 bases to trimming and J lost 6 bases; unmatched junction nucleotides: 4. CDR3 coding DNA: TGTGCCAGCAGCATAGGGACAGGGAATGGCTACACCTTC. Its protein product is CASSIGTGNGYTF.

The J gene is TRBJ1-3, the V gene TRBV10-3; D not certain. Germline loops: CDR1 ENHRY, CDR2 SYGVKD. This CDR3 is built from 15 residues. V was clipped by 6 bases and J by 0 bases, with 12 bases between them. The CDR3 coding sequence is TGTGCCATCAGGGAACGCGGGGTCTCTGGAAACACCATATATTTT. Encoded protein: CAIRERGVSGNTIYF.

The chain uses TRBV28 and TRBJ2-7, with TRBD2 matching over 8 bases. V lost 5 bases and J lost 4; bases outside the gene matches: 10. Germline CDR1 reads MDHEN; CDR2 reads SYDVKM. The CDR3 contains 15 residues. The chain's CDR3 is CASSALSGLGYEQYF. As DNA, the CDR3 is TGTGCCAGCAGTGCTCTATCGGGACTAGGGTACGAGCAGTACTTC.

V and J are TRBV7-3 and TRBJ1-2; perhaps TRBD1 as D (6 bases). Trimming left V 1 base short and J 8 bases short, with 14 bases between. Germline CDR1 SGHTA, CDR2 FQGTGA. The CDR3 is 14 residues long. This CDR3 is CASSLNAGAGGYTF. DNA of the CDR3: TGTGCCAGCAGCTTAAACGCAGGGGCAGGAGGCTACACCTTC.

V and J are TRBV3-1 (or the pseudogene TRBV3-2) and TRBJ2-2; 8 bases agree with TRBD2. The CDR3 runs 12 residues. V lost 7 bases and J lost 6; bases outside the gene matches: 1. Germline V CDR1 and CDR2: LGHDT, YNNKEL (reference sequence). CDR3 nucleotides: TGTGCCAGCACGGGAGGGGCCGGGGAGCTGTTTTTT. This sequence encodes CASTGGAGELFF.

The V call is TRBV14, the J call TRBJ2-3; possibly TRBD1 or TRBD2 for D (5 bases each). The germline V gene encodes CDR1 SGHDN and CDR2 FVKESK. The CDR3 loop spans 15 amino acids. V lost 0 bases and J 2 bases, leaving 9 bases between the germline ends. The CDR3 DNA reads TGTGCCAGCAGCCAAGAAGCGGACACCACAGATACGCAGTATTTT. It translates to CASSQEADTTDTQYF.

The chain recombines TRBV18 with TRBJ1-2; D gene uncertain. From germline, CDR1 is KGHSH and CDR2 LQKENI. The CDR3 has 15 amino acids. V was pared by 2 bases and J by 0 bases, with 10 bases between. The chain's CDR3 is CASSPNQPPNYGYTF. Here the CDR3 DNA reads TGTGCCAGCTCACCAAACCAGCCCCCTAACTATGGCTACACCTTC.

This chain links TRBV2 with TRBJ1-2; D not certain. The V gene's germline CDR1 is SNHLY and CDR2 FYNNEI. Deletions cut 2 bases from V and 8 bases from J, with 9 bases between. The CDR3 consists of 12 residues. CDR3 bases: TGTGCCAGCAGTGAATATCTAGTAGGCTACACCTTC. Its protein product is CASSEYLVGYTF.

This sequence joins TRBV5-1 and TRBJ2-2; D call uncertain. The germline gives CDR1 SGHRS, CDR2 YFSETQ. The CDR3 covers 16 residues. V lost 2 bases to trimming and J lost 0 bases, with 11 bases between them. CDR3 bases: TGCGCCAGCAGCTTAGGTCAGTCCCCGAACACCGGGGAGCTGTTTTTT. It codes for CASSLGQSPNTGELFF.

The V gene is TRBV11-2, the J gene TRBJ2-3, with 7 bases that match TRBD2. This CDR3 comprises 17 residues. With 1 base clipped from V and 1 base from J, the junction kept 8 bases outside the gene matches. Germline CDR1 is SGHAT and CDR2 is FQNNGV. The CDR3 coding sequence is TGTGCCAGCAGCTTAGTTCTAAGCGGGACGGGCACAGATACGCAGTATTTT. Translation: CASSLVLSGTGTDTQYF.

V gene TRBV24-1 combines with J gene TRBJ2-2, with D possibly TRBD2 on 5 matching bases. V was pared by 5 bases and J by 2 bases, with 11 bases between. The CDR3 has 15 amino acids. Germline-derived CDR1 and CDR2 are KGHDR and SFDVKD. The CDR3 nucleotides read TGTGCCACCAGTGGTTCGGGGATAAACACCGGGGAGCTGTTTTTT. Protein product: CATSGSGINTGELFF.

This chain links TRBV12-3 or TRBV12-4 with TRBJ2-1; possibly TRBD1 for D (5 bases). V shed 3 bases and J shed 10 bases, with 10 bases lying between them. The CDR3 totals 12 residues. CDR3 DNA: TGTGCCAGCAGTTTTCGGCGGACAGAGCAGTTCTTC. Protein product: CASSFRRTEQFF.

The V call is TRBV30, the J call TRBJ1-5, with a possible D match to TRBD1 (6 bases). Germline values: CDR1 GTSNPN, CDR2 SVGIG (reference sequence). CDR3 size: 15 residues. Trimming left V 0 bases short and J 4 bases short, with 13 bases between. This chain's CDR3 is CAWSVPGGANQPQHF. The CDR3 bases are TGTGCCTGGAGTGTACCGGGGGGCGCGAATCAGCCCCAGCATTTT.

This clone has just a few counts. J is TRBJ1-2 and V is TRBV5-8; possibly TRBD1 for D (6 bases). The germline gives CDR1 SGHTS, CDR2 YDEGEE. This CDR3 comprises 14 residues. V lost 0 bases to trimming and J lost 4 bases, with 10 bases between them. CDR3 loop: CASSLEGHGYGYTF. The CDR3 nucleotides are TGTGCCAGCAGCTTGGAGGGACACGGCTATGGCTACACCTTC.

The rearrangement joins TRBV6-5 to TRBJ2-7; 12 bases align to TRBD1. The germline gives CDR1 MNHEY, CDR2 SVGAGI. The V and J ends lost 8 bases and 6 bases, in that order; junction bases with no gene match: 8. There are 14 residues in the CDR3. DNA of the CDR3: TGTGCCAGCGACGGGGACAGGGGGCTGGGCGAGCAGTACTTC. Translation gives CASDGDRGLGEQYF.

The chain is built from TRBV12-3 or TRBV12-4 and TRBJ1-1; D possibly corresponds to TRBD1 (6 bases). Trimming cost V 7 bases and J 3 bases, with 12 bases left between them. This CDR3 region has 13 residues. CDR3 sequence (DNA): TGTGCCAGCACCCGAGGGGGAGACACTGAAGCTTTCTTT. Protein product: CASTRGGDTEAFF.

The V gene is TRBV10-3, the J gene TRBJ2-1; no definite D call. Trimming cost V 10 bases and J 4 bases, with 14 bases left between them. CDR3 length: 13 residues. The germline gives CDR1 ENHRY, CDR2 SYGVKD. CDR3 bases: TGTGCCAGTGGTTCCGGAGATTACAATGAGCAGTTCTTC. This translates into CASGSGDYNEQFF.